Below are 13 T cell receptor beta chains sequenced from a single sample in a study of T cell repertoires in cytomegalovirus infection (dated by TCRdb to the late 2010s). The instrument was an Illumina HiSeq 1500. TCRdb ran its own pipeline on the public reads, namely fastp trimming at Q25 and MiXCR clone calling, and kept in-frame beta chains. Each record represents a unique CDR3 protein, reported with the most common genes and DNA among its rows. Present in this sample are 200,000 or so distinct CDR3 sequences, 28% of which were seen just once. Of the sample, about 31% falls within the top ten clones. The sequencing input was PBMCs. The source is a human donor in good health (CMV status not recorded). Some clones in this sample may be carry-over from other donors' samples.

This clonotype was recorded once. This chain links TRBV5-5 with TRBJ2-3; the match to TRBD2 covers 8 bases. The CDR3 runs 13 residues. Germline V gene sequence: CDR1 SGHKS, CDR2 YYEKEE (reference sequence). With 7 bases clipped from V and 2 bases from J, the junction kept 3 bases outside the gene matches. The CDR3 DNA reads as TGTGCCAGCGGCGGGGGGAACACAGATACGCAGTATTTT. It translates to CASGGGNTDTQYF.

A few counts support this clonotype. This chain links TRBV5-1 with TRBJ1-4, with 9 bases matching TRBD1. The CDR3 sequence is 14 residues long. J lost 6 bases, V lost 7 bases, and 7 bases had no gene match. Germline CDR1 and CDR2: SGHRS and YFSETQ. The DNA of the CDR3 is TGCGCCAGCCAACAGGGGGCGGATGATGAAAAACTGTTTTTT. Amino acid sequence: CASQQGADDEKLFF.

This clonotype was detected a few times. The chain joins TRBV12-3 or TRBV12-4 to TRBJ1-1; D is possibly TRBD1 (5 bases). The length of the CDR3 is 15 residues. Between the trimmed V and J ends, which lost 3 bases and 0 bases, there was a span of 11 bases. In nucleotides, the CDR3 is TGTGCCAGCAGTTTTCTAGACAGCATGAACACTGAAGCTTTCTTT. This encodes CASSFLDSMNTEAFF.

This sequence joins TRBV19 and TRBJ1-5; 7 bases line up with TRBD1. J was trimmed by 3 bases and V by 6 bases; bases with no gene match: 2. The CDR3 totals 13 residues. In germline, CDR1 is LNHDA, CDR2 SQIVND (reference sequence). CDR3 sequence: CASRDRINQPQHF. CDR3 nucleotide sequence: TGTGCCAGTAGGGACAGGATCAATCAGCCCCAGCATTTT.

The chain combines TRBV5-6 with TRBJ1-6; 7 bases match TRBD1. The CDR3 has 14 residues. V gave up 2 bases and J gave up 10 bases; unmatched junction bases: 6. The V gene's germline CDR1 is SGHDT and CDR2 YYEEEE. DNA for the CDR3: TGTGCCAGCAGCTTCGGGACAGTCGTGTCACCCCTCCACTTT. Its translation: CASSFGTVVSPLHF.

Ten or more counts support this clonotype. V gene TRBV19 combines with J gene TRBJ1-1, with D possibly TRBD1 on 6 matching bases. Germline-derived CDR1 and CDR2 are LNHDA and SQIVND (reference sequence). Trimming pared 5 bases from V and 5 bases from J, leaving 15 bases between. This CDR3 has 14 amino acids. DNA for the CDR3: TGTGCCAGTAGTCCGCCTTATAGGGGGACTGAAGCTTTCTTT. Translated: CASSPPYRGTEAFF. Filled out from reference TRBV19 and TRBJ1-1, the complete variable domain reads DGGITQSPKYLFRKEGQNVTLSCEQNLNHDAMYWYRQDPGQGLRLIYYSQIVNDFQKGDIAEGYSVSREKKESFPLTVTSAQKNPTAFYLCASSPPYRGTEAFFGQGTRLTVV.

There are many counts of this clonotype. The rearrangement uses TRBV7-9 and TRBJ1-5, with D uncertain. Trimming shortened V by 1 base and J by 6 bases, and 10 bases separated the two germline ends. Looked up from germline, CDR1 is SEHNR and CDR2 is FQNEAQ (reference sequence). CDR3 length equals 14 residues. The CDR3 nucleotides read TGTGCCAGCAGCTTAGAGGGAGTCGGTCAGCCCCAGCATTTT. Translated: CASSLEGVGQPQHF.

V and J are TRBV11-3 and TRBJ1-5, with D possibly matching TRBD1 (6 bases). The CDR3 spans 16 residues. V was clipped by 4 bases and J by 5 bases, with 18 bases between them. Germline V gives CDR1 SGHNT, CDR2 YENEEA. The CDR3 region is CASSYRDRTEDQPQHF. The CDR3 DNA reads as TGTGCCAGCAGCTACCGCGACAGGACCGAGGATCAGCCCCAGCATTTT. The full variable domain, its missing parts supplied by reference TRBV11-3 and TRBJ1-5, is EAGVVQSPRYKIIEKKQPVAFWCNPISGHNTLYWYLQNLGQGPELLIRYENEEAVDDSQLPKDRFSAERLKGVDSTLKIQPAELGDSAVYLCASSYRDRTEDQPQHFGDGTRLSIL.

At least ten counts were recorded for this clonotype. The chain recombines TRBV7-9 with TRBJ1-5, with D possibly matching TRBD1 (5 bases). The CDR3 is 14 amino acids. Germline CDR1 and CDR2: SEHNR and FQNEAQ (reference sequence). V was shortened by 1 base and J by 7 bases, with 11 bases between the two germline ends. The CDR3 sequence: CASSLGGETQPQHF. In nucleotides, the CDR3 is TGTGCCAGCAGCTTAGGAGGGGAGACACAGCCCCAGCATTTT.

This clonotype was seen a handful of times. The rearrangement joins TRBV28 to TRBJ2-7; TRBD1 might be the D (6 bases). Germline-derived CDR1 and CDR2 are MDHEN and SYDVKM. V dropped 3 bases and J dropped 6 bases, with 15 bases sitting between them. The CDR3 sequence is 14 residues long. CDR3 loop: CASSFRVRGGEQYF. CDR3 coding DNA: TGTGCCAGCAGTTTTCGCGTCAGGGGCGGCGAGCAGTACTTC.

The chain uses TRBV4-3 and TRBJ2-5; D could derive from TRBD1 or TRBD2 (6 bases each). The germline V gene has CDR1 LGHNA and CDR2 YSLEER. The CDR3 loop spans 15 amino acids. V lost 3 bases, J lost 3 bases, and 14 bases lay in between. CDR3 protein: CASSQRTRGEETQYF. The CDR3 coding sequence is TGCGCCAGCAGCCAGAGGACAAGGGGGGAAGAGACCCAGTACTTC.

This clonotype has a count of ten or more. The chain links TRBV7-2 to TRBJ2-7; TRBD2 might be the D (6 bases). V lost 2 bases to trimming and J lost 5 bases, with 10 bases between them. From germline, CDR1 is SGHTA and CDR2 FQGNSA. The CDR3 sequence is 13 residues long. CDR3 coding DNA: TGTGCCAGCAGCTTAATCGGGGAGGACGAGCAGTACTTC. Translated: CASSLIGEDEQYF.

This clonotype has more than one count but fewer than ten. The chain recombines TRBV4-1 with TRBJ2-1; 14 bases align to TRBD2. The V gene end was trimmed by 4 bases and the J gene end by 0 bases; junction bases not matched to a gene: 5. Germline V gene lookup returns CDR1 MGHRA and CDR2 YSYEKL. This CDR3 contains 18 residues. The DNA of the CDR3 is TGCGCCAGCAGCCCGGGACTAGCGGGGGTCCTCTCCTACAATGAGCAGTTCTTC. As protein: CASSPGLAGVLSYNEQFF.